The T cell receptor (beta chain) under discussion was sequenced for a study of a mutant IDH1 vaccine in newly diagnosed glioma. As for the study in general: Patients began vaccination 4-6 weeks after radiotherapy alone, or with temozolomide cycles. A roughly 62% male, 37.5% female split and a mean age of about 44 years characterized treated patients.

The time point here: week 5, during vaccination. Topical imiquimod was applied with each vaccine dose, which held 300 ug of mutant IDH1 20-mer peptide. Diagnosis in the donors showed new WHO grade 3 or 4 astrocytomas that were IDH1-mutant and ATRX-lost. The data were produced by immunoSEQ multiplex PCR, yet TCRdb's version contains in-frame clones alone and is incomplete. Altogether around 56,000 clones are present, around 81% being singletons, with the ten largest covering 3% to 4%. Remarks on this clone: Its antigen is as yet unknown.

Germline assignment: CDR1 SGHRS and CDR2 YFSETQ. Trimming took 4 bases from V and 0 from J; bases not matched to a gene: 6. This CDR3 has 15 amino acids. This material consisted of PBMCs, taken from a glioma patient whose treatment included an IDH1 peptide vaccine. This clonotype was obtained from a man aged 25-45 years with glioma. The chain employs TRBV5-1 and TRBJ2-7; 8 bases agree with TRBD2. The CDR3 DNA is TGCGCCAGCAGCCTGGATAGCGGGGACTCCTACGAGCAGTACTTC. Amino acids: CASSLDSGDSYEQYF. The variable domain in full, with the rest retrieved from reference TRBV5-1 and TRBJ2-7, is KAGVTQTPRYLIKTRGQQVTLSCSPISGHRSVSWYQQTPGQGLQFLFEYFSETQRNKGNFPGRFSGRQFSNSRSEMNVSTLELGDSALYLCASSLDSGDSYEQYFGPGTRLTVT.